These 5 T cell receptor beta chains were all obtained from the same sample, sequenced in a study of blood T cell repertoires in COVID-19. Method: immunoSEQ multiplex PCR; TCRdb's copy keeps in-frame clones and lacks some. The profile shows 200,000 or so clones, about four fifths of them singletons. The sequencing sample was made of PBMCs or T cells enriched from blood (not recorded which). All receptors come from a middle-aged man who had recovered from COVID-19.

V gene TRBV7-2 combines with J gene TRBJ1-4; possibly TRBD1 for D (5 bases). V lost 5 bases to trimming and J lost 8 bases, with 15 bases between them. The CDR3 sequence is 14 residues long. The germline CDR1 and CDR2 sequences are SGHTA and FQGNSA. This CDR3 reads CASSGTQGREKLFF. CDR3 bases: TGTGCCAGCAGCGGAACCCAGGGTAGGGAAAAACTGTTTTTT.

The chain combines TRBV5-1 with TRBJ2-7, with 7 bases identical to TRBD2. J gave up 4 bases and V 4 bases, and 8 bases lay outside the gene matches. CDR1 and CDR2 (germline): SGHRS, YFSETQ. CDR3 length equals 14 residues. Written as DNA, the CDR3 is TGCGCCAGCAGCCGGGGGGATCTCAAGTACGAGCAGTACTTC. Translation: CASSRGDLKYEQYF.

The genes are TRBV24-1 and TRBJ2-3; 13 bases align to TRBD2. Trimming at V came to 5 bases and at J to 2 bases, leaving 3 bases not matched to a gene. The germline V gene has CDR1 KGHDR and CDR2 SFDVKD. The CDR3 runs to 16 residues. The CDR3 protein is CATSGGTSGTTDTQYF. The CDR3 DNA reads TGTGCCACCAGTGGTGGGACTAGCGGGACCACAGATACGCAGTATTTT.

The chain joins TRBV28 to TRBJ2-2; perhaps TRBD2 as D (7 bases). This CDR3 has 17 residues. Germline V gives CDR1 MDHEN, CDR2 SYDVKM. Trimming shortened V by 3 bases and J by 1 base, and 15 bases separated the two germline ends. The CDR3 nucleotides are TGTGCCAGCAGTTTCCCTGGGGGGGCCAAGAACACCGGGGAGCTGTTTTTT. Translating it yields CASSFPGGAKNTGELFF.

The chain joins TRBV5-5 to TRBJ1-1; TRBD1 is a possible D gene (5 bases). CDR3 length equals 18 residues. The V gene lost 0 bases and the J gene lost 0 bases, with 18 bases spanning the gap. CDR1 SGHKS and CDR2 YYEKEE come from the germline V gene (reference sequence). In DNA, the CDR3 is TGTGCCAGCAGCTTGGCCGTTTGGGGCGGTGGAATGAACACTGAAGCTTTCTTT. It encodes CASSLAVWGGGMNTEAFF.